This T cell receptor (beta chain) was profiled in a study of blood T cell repertoires in COVID-19. Looking at the study overall: Acute and convalescent COVID-19 specimens originated in the United States, Italy and Spain.

Worth noting for this clone: One end of the junction varies from germline; a read error may be responsible.

As originally analysed: The authors estimated nucleated cell counts from reference gene primer amplification. Repertoires were generated with immunoSEQ multiplex PCR, while TCRdb's copy carries only in-frame clones and drops some. V, J and clone size reflect that table, while D and trimming were determined from the DNA. The data hold about 200,000 clones, with approximately 81% observed a single time. In germline, CDR1 is MGHDK, CDR2 SYGVNS. CDR3 length: 14 residues. Sequences were obtained from peripheral blood. The sequence was collected from a human donor in a cohort sampled during active COVID-19. The gene calls are TRBV25-1 and TRBJ1-4, with 7 bases aligning to TRBD1. CDR3 amino acids: CASSLTGNLERLFF. The CDR3 bases are TGTGCCAGCAGTTTGACAGGGAACCTAGAAAGACTGTTTTTT.